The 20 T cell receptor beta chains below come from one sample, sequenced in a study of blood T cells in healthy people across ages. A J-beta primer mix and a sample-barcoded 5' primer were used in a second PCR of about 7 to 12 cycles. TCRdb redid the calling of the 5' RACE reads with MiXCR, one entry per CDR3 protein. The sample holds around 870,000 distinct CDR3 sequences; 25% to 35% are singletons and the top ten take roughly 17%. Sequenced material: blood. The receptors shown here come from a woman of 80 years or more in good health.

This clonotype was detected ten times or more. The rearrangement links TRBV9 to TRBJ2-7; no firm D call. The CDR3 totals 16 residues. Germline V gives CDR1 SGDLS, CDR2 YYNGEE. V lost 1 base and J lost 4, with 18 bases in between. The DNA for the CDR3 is TGTGCCAGCAGCGTAAAGTTCCCAGGAGAAAGTTACGAGCAGTACTTC. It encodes CASSVKFPGESYEQYF.

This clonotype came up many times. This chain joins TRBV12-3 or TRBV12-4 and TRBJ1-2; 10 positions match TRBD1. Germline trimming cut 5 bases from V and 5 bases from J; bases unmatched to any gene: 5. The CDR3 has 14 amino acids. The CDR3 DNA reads TGTGCCAGCAGTAACGGGACAGGGGTTTATGGCTACACCTTC. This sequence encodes CASSNGTGVYGYTF.

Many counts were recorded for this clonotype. CDR3 bases: TGTGCCATCAGTGACAGGGGGAATAACTATGGCTACACCTTC. Translating it yields CAISDRGNNYGYTF. The rearrangement joins TRBV10-3 to TRBJ1-2; 7 positions agree with TRBD1. Germline-derived CDR1 and CDR2 are ENHRY and SYGVKD. Trimming took 3 bases from V and 1 from J; bases not matched to a gene: 2. CDR3 length equals 14 residues.

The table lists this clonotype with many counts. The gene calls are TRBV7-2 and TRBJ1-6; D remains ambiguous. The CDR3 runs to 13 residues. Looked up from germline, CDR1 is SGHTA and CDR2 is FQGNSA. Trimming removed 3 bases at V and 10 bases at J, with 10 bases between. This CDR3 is CASSLTYDSPLHF. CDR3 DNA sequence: TGTGCCAGCAGCTTGACATACGACTCACCCCTCCACTTT.

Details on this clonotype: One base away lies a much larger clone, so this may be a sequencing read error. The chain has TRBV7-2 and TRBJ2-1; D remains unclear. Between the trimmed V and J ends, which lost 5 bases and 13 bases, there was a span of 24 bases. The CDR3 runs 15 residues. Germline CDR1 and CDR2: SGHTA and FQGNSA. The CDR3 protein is CASSQRSDGRETQFF. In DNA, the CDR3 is TGTGCCAGCAGCCAGAGGTCGGACGGTCGAGAGACCCAGTTCTTC.

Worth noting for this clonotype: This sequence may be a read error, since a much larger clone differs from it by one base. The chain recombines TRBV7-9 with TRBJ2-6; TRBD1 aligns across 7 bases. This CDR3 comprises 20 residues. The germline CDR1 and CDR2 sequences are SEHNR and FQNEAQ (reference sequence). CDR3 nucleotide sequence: TGTGCCAGCAGCTCTACATTTACAGGGGACCTACTGTCTGGGGCCAACGTCCCGACTTTC. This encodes CASSSTFTGDLLSGANVPTF.

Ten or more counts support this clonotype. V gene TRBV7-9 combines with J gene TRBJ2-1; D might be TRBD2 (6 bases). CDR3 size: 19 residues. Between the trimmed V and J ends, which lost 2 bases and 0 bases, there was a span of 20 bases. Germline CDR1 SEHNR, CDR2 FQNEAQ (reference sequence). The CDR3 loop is CASSLRLGTLSSSYNEQFF. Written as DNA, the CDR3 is TGTGCCAGCAGCTTAAGACTAGGGACTCTGTCAAGCTCCTACAATGAGCAGTTCTTC.

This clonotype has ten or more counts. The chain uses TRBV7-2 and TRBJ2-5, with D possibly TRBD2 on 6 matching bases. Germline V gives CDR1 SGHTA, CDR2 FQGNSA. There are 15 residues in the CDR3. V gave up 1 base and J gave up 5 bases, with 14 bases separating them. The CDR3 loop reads CASSLVQASAETQYF. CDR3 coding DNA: TGTGCCAGCAGCTTAGTACAGGCTAGCGCGGAGACCCAGTACTTC.

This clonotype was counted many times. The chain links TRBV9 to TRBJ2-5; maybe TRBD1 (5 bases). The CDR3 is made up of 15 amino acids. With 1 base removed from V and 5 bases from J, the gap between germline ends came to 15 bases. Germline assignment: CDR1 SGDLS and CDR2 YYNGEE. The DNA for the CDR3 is TGTGCCAGCAGCGTACAGTCAGGGTGGTCGGAGACCCAGTACTTC. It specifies CASSVQSGWSETQYF.

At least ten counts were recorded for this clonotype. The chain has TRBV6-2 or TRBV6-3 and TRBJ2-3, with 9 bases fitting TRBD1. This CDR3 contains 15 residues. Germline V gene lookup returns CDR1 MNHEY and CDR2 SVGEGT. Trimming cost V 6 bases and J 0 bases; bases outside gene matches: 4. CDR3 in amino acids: CASRKDRGSTDTQYF. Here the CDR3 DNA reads TGTGCCAGCAGAAAGGACAGGGGCAGCACAGATACGCAGTATTTT.

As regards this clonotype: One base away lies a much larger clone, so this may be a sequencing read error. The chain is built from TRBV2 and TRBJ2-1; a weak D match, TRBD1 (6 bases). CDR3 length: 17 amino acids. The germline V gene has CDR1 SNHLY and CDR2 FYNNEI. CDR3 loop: CAGSDRSKPSSYNEQFF. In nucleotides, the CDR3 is TGTGCCGGCAGTGACAGGAGTAAACCCAGCTCCTACAATGAGCAGTTCTTC.

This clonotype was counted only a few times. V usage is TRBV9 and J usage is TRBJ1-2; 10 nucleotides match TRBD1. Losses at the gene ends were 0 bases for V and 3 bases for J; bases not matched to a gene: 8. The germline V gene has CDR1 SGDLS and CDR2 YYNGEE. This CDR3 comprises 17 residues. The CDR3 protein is CASSVVGGQGIDYGYTF. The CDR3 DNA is TGTGCCAGCAGCGTAGTCGGGGGACAGGGGATAGACTATGGCTACACCTTC.

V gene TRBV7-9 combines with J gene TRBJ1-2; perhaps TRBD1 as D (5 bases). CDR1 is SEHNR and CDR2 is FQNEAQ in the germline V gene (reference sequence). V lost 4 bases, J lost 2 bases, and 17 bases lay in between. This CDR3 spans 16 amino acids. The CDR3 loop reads CASSSWGVRGNYGYTF. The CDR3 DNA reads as TGTGCCAGCAGCTCGTGGGGGGTACGGGGAAACTATGGCTACACCTTC. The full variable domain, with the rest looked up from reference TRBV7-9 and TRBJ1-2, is DTGVSQNPRHKITKRGQNVTFRCDPISEHNRLYWYRQTLGQGPEFLTYFQNEAQLEKSRLLSDRFSAERPKGSFSTLEIQRTEQGDSAMYLCASSSWGVRGNYGYTFGSGTRLTVV.

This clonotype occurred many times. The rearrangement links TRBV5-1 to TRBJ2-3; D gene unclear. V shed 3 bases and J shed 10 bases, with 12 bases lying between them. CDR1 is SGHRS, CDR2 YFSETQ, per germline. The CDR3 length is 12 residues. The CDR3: CASSSQSPAQYF. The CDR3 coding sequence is TGCGCCAGCAGCTCTCAATCGCCGGCGCAGTATTTT.

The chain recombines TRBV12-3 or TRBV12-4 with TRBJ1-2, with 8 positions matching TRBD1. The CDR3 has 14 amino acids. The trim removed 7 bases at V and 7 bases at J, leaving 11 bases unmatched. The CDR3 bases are TGTGCCAGCACCGCGGGTTGGACAGGGTCTGGCTACACCTTC. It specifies CASTAGWTGSGYTF.

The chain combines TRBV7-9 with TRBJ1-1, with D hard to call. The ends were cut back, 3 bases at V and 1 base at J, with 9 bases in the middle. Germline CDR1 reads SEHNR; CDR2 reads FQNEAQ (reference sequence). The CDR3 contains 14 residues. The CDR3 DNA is TGTGCCAGCAGCTTGAAGGCCGGGAACACTGAAGCTTTCTTT. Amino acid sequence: CASSLKAGNTEAFF.

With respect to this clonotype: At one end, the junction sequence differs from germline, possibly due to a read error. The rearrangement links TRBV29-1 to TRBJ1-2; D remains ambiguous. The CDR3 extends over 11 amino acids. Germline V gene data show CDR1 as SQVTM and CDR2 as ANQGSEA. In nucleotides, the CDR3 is TGCAGCATTGGAGAGAGGGCCGGCTGCACCTTC. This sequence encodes CSIGERAGCTF.

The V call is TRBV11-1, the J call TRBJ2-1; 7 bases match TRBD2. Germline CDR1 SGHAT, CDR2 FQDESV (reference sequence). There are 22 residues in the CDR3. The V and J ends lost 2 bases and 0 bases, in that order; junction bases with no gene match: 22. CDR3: CASSLRTSGLRGTLSSYNEQFF. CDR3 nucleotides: TGTGCCAGCAGCTTAAGGACTAGTGGCCTTCGGGGGACCCTTAGCTCCTACAATGAGCAGTTCTTC.

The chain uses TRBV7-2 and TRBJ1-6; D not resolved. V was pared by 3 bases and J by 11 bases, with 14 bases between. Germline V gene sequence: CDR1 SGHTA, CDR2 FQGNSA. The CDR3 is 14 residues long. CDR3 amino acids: CASSLGPEEPPLHF. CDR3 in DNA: TGTGCCAGCAGCTTGGGTCCCGAGGAGCCACCCCTCCACTTT. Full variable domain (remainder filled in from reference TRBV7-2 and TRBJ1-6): GAGVSQSPSNKVTEKGKDVELRCDPISGHTALYWYRQSLGQGLEFLIYFQGNSAPDKSGLPSDRFSAERTGGSVSTLTIQRTQQEDSAVYLCASSLGPEEPPLHFGNGTRLTVT.

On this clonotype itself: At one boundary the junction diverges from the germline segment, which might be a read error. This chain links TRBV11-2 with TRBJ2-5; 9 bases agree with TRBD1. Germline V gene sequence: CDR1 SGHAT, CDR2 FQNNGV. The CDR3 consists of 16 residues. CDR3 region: CASSPTGGFSQGTRYF. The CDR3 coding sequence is TGTGCCAGCAGCCCGACAGGGGGGTTTAGTCAAGGGACCCGGTACTTC.